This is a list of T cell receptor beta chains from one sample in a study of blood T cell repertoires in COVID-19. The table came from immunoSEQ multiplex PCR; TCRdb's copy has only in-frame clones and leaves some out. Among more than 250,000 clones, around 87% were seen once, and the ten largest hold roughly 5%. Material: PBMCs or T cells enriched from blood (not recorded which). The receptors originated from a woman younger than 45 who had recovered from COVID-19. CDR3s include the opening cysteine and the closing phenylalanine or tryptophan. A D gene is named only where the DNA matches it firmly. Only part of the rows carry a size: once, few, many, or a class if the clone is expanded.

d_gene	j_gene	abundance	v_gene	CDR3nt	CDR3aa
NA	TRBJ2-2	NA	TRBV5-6	TGTGCCAGCAGCTTGGGGGCCGTCTCCGGGGAGCTGTTTTTT	CASSLGAVSGELFF
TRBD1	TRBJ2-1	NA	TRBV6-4	TGTGCCAGCAGACTGTCTGACAGGGGACTCTACAATGAGCAGTTCTTC	CASRLSDRGLYNEQFF
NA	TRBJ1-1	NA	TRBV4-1	TGCGCCAGCAGCCGCTCAAAGGGACAGAACACTGAAGCTTTCTTT	CASSRSKGQNTEAFF
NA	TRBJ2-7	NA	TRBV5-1	TGCGCCAGCAGCTCCGGACTAATTCGGAACTTC	CASSSGLIRNF
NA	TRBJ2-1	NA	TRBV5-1	TGCGCCAGCAGCTTGGAGTCGCCACGAAGCGATGAGCAGTTCTTC	CASSLESPRSDEQFF
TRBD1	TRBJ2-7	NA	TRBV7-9	TGTGCCAGCAGCGCCCGACAGGGCTACGAGCAGTACTTC	CASSARQGYEQYF
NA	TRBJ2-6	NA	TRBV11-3	TGTGCCAGCAGCTTAGGGCCACAGGGAAAAGTCCTGACTTTC	CASSLGPQGKVLTF
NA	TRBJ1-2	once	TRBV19	TGTGCCAGTAGTCGCGGAAACTATGGCTACACCTTC	CASSRGNYGYTF
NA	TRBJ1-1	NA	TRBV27	TGTGCCAGCAGTTTATCGTACGGTCTTGAAGCTTTCTTT	CASSLSYGLEAFF
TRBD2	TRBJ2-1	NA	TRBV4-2	TGTGCCAGCAGCTCGCTCGGGGGGACCTACAATGAGCAGTTCTTC	CASSSLGGTYNEQFF
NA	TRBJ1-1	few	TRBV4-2	TGTGCCAGCAGCGCAGGGGAGGGCACTGAAGCTTTCTTT	CASSAGEGTEAFF
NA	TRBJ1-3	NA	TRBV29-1	TGCAGCGTCCGACGGGGGGCGCGGGGAAACACCATATATTTT	CSVRRGARGNTIYF
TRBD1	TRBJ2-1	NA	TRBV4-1	TGCGCCAGCAGCCAAGAGGGGACAGGATTCGGGGGTGAGCAGTTCTTC	CASSQEGTGFGGEQFF
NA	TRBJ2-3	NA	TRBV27	TGTGCCAGCGAGCCTCTCAGCGGCCTTTATGTCGGTACGCAGTATTTT	CASEPLSGLYVGTQYF
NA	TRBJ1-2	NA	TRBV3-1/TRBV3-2	TGTGCCAGCAGCCAAGATTTTCTCGGGGACTATGGCTACACCTTC	CASSQDFLGDYGYTF
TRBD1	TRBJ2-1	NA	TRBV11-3	TGTGCCAGCAGCTTAGAAGGGACAGCGATCAATGAGCAGTTCTTC	CASSLEGTAINEQFF
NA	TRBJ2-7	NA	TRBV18	TGTGCCAGCTCACCACCGGTGCAGGGATTAGGCGAGCAGTACTTC	CASSPPVQGLGEQYF
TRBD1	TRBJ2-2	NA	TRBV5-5	TGTGCCAGCAGCTTCGGGGGACAGGGTACCGGGGAGCTGTTTTTT	CASSFGGQGTGELFF
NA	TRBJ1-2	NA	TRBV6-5	TGTGCCAGCAGTTACTCGAGAGATCCCATCCCCTATGGCTACACCTTC	CASSYSRDPIPYGYTF
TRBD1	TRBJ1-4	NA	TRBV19	TGTGCCAGTAGTGAGCAGAGGGGGCGAGGAGGAGAAAAACTGTTTTTT	CASSEQRGRGGEKLFF
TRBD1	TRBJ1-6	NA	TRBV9	TGTGCCAGCAGCGTAGCTGGGGGACAGGGCGTTGAATCCCTCCACTTT	CASSVAGGQGVESLHF
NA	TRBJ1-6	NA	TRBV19	TGTGCCAGTAGTATTTCCGGGACTCCGAATTCACCCCTCCACTTT	CASSISGTPNSPLHF
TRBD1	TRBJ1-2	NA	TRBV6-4	TGTGCCAGCAGTCGCGGACAGGACTATGGCTACACCTTC	CASSRGQDYGYTF
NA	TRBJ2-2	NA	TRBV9	TGTGCCAGCAGCGCCGCACACAGGGAGCTGTTTTTT	CASSAAHRELFF
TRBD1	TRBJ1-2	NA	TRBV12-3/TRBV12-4	TGTGCCAGCAGATATGGGACAGCTTATGGCTACACCTTC	CASRYGTAYGYTF
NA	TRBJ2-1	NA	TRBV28	TGTGCCAGCAGTTACGAGGCGGGGAATGAGCAGTTCTTC	CASSYEAGNEQFF
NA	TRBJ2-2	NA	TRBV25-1	TGTGCCAGCAGTGAACTAATTGGCCAGGGTGTCGGGGAGCTGTTTTTT	CASSELIGQGVGELFF
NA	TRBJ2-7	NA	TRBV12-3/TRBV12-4	TGTGCCAGCGGAGGCCTCAGAGGCGAGCAGTACTTC	CASGGLRGEQYF
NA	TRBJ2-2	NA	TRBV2	TGTGCCAGCAACCGGGAGAACACCGGGGAGCTGTTTTTT	CASNRENTGELFF
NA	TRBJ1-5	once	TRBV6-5	TGTGCCAGCAGTTACTCCCATTTTGATCAGCCCCAGCATTTT	CASSYSHFDQPQHF
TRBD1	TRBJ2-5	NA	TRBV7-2	TGTGCCAGCAGCTTAGACGGGGACAGCACACAAGAAACCCAGTACTTC	CASSLDGDSTQETQYF
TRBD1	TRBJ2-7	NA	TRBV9	TGTGCCAGCAGCCACCGAATCTCGACAGGGGGGCCGAGGGAGCAGTACTTC	CASSHRISTGGPREQYF
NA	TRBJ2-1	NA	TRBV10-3	TGTGCCATCCGGGATTCGATTGAGCAGTTCTTC	CAIRDSIEQFF
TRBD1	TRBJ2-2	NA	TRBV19	TGTGCCAGTAGTATATGGACAGGGGACACCGGGGAGCTGTTTTTT	CASSIWTGDTGELFF
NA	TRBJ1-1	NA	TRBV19	TGTGCCACCTCAAGACAGAGGAATACTGAAGCTTTCTTT	CATSRQRNTEAFF
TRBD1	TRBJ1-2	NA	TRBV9	TGTGCCAGCAGCGTAGATCCGACAGGGGATGGCTACACCTTC	CASSVDPTGDGYTF
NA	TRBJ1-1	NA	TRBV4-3	TGCGCCAGCAGTCCCCGAGGGGGCACTGAAGCTTTCTTT	CASSPRGGTEAFF
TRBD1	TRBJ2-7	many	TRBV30	TGTGCCTGGATACAGGGGAGCCACGAGCAGTACTTC	CAWIQGSHEQYF
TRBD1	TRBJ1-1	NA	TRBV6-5	TGTGCCAGCAGTCCGACAGGGGGAACTGAAGCTTTCTTT	CASSPTGGTEAFF
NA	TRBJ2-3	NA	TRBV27	TGTGCCAGCAGTTACCGGGAGTCGGCGGATACGCAGTATTTT	CASSYRESADTQYF
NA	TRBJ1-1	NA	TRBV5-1	TGCGCCAGCAGCTCAGCAGGGTACACTGAAGCTTTCTTT	CASSSAGYTEAFF
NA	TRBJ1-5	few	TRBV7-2	TGTGCCAGCAGCCTCCGTCCTAGTCTCGACCGACGAAATCAGCCCCAGCATTTT	CASSLRPSLDRRNQPQHF
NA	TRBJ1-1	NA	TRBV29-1	TGCAGCGTTGGAACAGGGGCTTTCTTT	CSVGTGAFF
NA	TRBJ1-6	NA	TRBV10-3	TGTGCCATCAGTGTGGAGGAAGCTTCACCCCTCCACTTT	CAISVEEASPLHF
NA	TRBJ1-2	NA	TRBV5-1	TGCGCCAGCAGCGAGGGCGGGGACTATGGCTACACCTTC	CASSEGGDYGYTF
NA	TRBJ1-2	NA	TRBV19	TGTGCCAGTAGCAAAAACAGAGAAAACTATGGCTACACCTTC	CASSKNRENYGYTF
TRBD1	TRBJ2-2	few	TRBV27	TGTGCCAGCAGTTTTCTATACACAGGGGACACCGGGGAGCTGTTTTTT	CASSFLYTGDTGELFF
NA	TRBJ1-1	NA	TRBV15	TGTGCCACCAGCAGGCTGCCGGGACAGAACACTGAAGCTTTCTTT	CATSRLPGQNTEAFF
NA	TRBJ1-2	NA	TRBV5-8	TGTGCCAGCAGCTTGAGACAGGTGAACTATGGCTACACCTTC	CASSLRQVNYGYTF
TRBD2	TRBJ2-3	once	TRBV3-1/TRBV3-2	TGTGCCAGCAGCCCCCCCGGGACTAGTAAGACAGATACGCAGTATTTT	CASSPPGTSKTDTQYF
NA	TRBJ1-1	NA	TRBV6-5	TGTGCCAGCAGTTACCGCTTGGGAGGGACTGAAGCTTTCTTT	CASSYRLGGTEAFF
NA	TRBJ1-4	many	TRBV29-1	TGCAGCGTTAGCCCGGGGAGACTGGTGGGTGAAAAACTGTTTTTT	CSVSPGRLVGEKLFF
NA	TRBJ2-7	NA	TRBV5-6	TGTGCCAGCAGCCCTGTGGTGTGGAGGGAGCAAACCCGCTCCTACGAGCAGTACTTC	CASSPVVWREQTRSYEQYF
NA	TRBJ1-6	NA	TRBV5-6	TGTGCCAGCAGCTTGGCCGAGGGAGGCTCACCCCTCCACTTT	CASSLAEGGSPLHF
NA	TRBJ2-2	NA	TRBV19	TGTGCCAGTAAGGGCGGGGGCCGGCCGAACACCGGGGAGCTGTTTTTT	CASKGGGRPNTGELFF